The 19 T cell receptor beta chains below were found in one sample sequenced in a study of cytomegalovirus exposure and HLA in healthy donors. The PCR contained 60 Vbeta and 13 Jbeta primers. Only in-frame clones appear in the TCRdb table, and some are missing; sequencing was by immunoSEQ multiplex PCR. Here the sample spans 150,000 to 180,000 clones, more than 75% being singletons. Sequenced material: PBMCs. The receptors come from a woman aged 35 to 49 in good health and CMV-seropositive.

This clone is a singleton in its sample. CDR3 region: CAWSVAAGGPRNIQYF. The CDR3 bases are TGTGCCTGGAGTGTAGCGGCGGGAGGCCCGCGAAACATTCAGTACTTC. The genes are TRBV30 and TRBJ2-4; 8 bases are a match to TRBD2. J lost 6 bases, V lost 0 bases, and 10 bases had no gene match. The CDR3 is made up of 16 amino acids. Germline lookup yields CDR1 GTSNPN and CDR2 SVGIG (reference sequence).

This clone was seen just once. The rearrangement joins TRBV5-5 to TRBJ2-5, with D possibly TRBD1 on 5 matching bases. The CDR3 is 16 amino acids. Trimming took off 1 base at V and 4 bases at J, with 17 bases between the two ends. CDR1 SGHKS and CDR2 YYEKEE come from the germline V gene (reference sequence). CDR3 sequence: CASSLISQGSGETQYF. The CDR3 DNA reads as TGTGCCAGCAGCTTGATCAGCCAGGGCAGTGGAGAGACCCAGTACTTC.

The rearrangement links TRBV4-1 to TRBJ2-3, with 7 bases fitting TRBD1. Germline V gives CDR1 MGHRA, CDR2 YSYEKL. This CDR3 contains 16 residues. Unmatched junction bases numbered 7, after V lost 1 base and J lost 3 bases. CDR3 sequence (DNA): TGCGCCAGCAGCCAAGTGGGTCCGACAGGGACAGATACGCAGTATTTT. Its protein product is CASSQVGPTGTDTQYF.

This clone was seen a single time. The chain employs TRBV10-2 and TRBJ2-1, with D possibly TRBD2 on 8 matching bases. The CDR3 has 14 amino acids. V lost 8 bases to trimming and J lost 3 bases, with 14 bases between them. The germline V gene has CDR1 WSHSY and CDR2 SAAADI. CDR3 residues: CASLRGTSYNEQFF. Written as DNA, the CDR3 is TGCGCCAGCCTCAGGGGGACTAGCTACAATGAGCAGTTCTTC.

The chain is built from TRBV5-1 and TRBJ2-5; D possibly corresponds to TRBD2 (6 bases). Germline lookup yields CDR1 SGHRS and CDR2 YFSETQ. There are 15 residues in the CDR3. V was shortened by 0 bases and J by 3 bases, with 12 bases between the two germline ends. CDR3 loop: CASSLAGGLEETQYF. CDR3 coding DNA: TGCGCCAGCAGCTTGGCCGGGGGTTTGGAAGAGACCCAGTACTTC.

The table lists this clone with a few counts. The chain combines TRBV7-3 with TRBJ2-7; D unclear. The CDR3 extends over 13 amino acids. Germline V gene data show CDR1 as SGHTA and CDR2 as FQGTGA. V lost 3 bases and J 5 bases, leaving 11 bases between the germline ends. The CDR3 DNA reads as TGTGCCAGCAGCTTCCCCGTAGAGAACGAGCAGTACTTC. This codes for CASSFPVENEQYF.

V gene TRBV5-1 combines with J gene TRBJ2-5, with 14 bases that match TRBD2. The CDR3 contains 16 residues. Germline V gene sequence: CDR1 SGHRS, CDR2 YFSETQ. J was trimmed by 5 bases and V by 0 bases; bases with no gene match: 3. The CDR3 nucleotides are TGCGCCAGCAGCTTGGCGGGACTAGCGGGAGAGGAGACCCAGTACTTC. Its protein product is CASSLAGLAGEETQYF.

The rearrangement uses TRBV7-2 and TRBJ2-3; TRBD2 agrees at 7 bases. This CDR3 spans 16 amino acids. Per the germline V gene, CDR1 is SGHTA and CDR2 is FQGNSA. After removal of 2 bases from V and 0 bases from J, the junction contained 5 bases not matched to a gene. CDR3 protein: CASSLWGGSSTDTQYF. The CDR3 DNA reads TGTGCCAGCAGCTTATGGGGAGGGAGTAGCACAGATACGCAGTATTTT.

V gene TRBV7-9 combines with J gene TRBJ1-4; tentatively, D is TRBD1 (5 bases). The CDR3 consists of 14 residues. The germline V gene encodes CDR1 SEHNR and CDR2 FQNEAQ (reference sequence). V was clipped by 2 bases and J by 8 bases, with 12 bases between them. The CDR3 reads CASSLSEAGEKLFF. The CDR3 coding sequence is TGTGCCAGCAGCTTAAGTGAGGCAGGGGAAAAACTGTTTTTT.

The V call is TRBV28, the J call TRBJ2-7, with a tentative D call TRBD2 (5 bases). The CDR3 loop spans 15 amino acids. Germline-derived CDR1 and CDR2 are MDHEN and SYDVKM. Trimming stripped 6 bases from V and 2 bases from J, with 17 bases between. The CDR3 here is CASSLGRGVAYEQYF. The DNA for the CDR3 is TGTGCCAGCAGCTTAGGACGGGGAGTAGCCTACGAGCAGTACTTC.

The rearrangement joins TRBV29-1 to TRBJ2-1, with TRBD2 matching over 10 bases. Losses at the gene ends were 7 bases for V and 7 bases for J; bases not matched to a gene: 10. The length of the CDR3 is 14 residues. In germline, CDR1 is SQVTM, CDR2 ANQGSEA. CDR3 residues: CSAKGASGRNEQFF. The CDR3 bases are TGCAGCGCTAAGGGGGCTAGCGGGAGAAATGAGCAGTTCTTC.

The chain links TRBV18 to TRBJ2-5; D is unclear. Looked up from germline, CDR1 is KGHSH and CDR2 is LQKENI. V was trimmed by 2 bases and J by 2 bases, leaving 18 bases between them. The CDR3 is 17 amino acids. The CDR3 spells CASSPISQAVKQETQYF. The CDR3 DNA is TGTGCCAGCTCACCAATCAGCCAGGCCGTTAAACAAGAGACCCAGTACTTC.

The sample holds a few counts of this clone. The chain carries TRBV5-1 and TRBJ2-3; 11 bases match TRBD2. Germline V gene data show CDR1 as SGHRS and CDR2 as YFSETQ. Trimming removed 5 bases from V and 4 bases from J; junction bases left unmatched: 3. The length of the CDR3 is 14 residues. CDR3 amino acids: CASRLAGVADTQYF. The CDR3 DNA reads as TGCGCCAGCAGACTAGCGGGAGTTGCAGATACGCAGTATTTT.

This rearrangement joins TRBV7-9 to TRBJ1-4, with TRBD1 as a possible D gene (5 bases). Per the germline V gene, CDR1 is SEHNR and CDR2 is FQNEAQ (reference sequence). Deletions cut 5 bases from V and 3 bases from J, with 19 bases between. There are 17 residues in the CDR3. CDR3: CASSPSLGGSANEKLFF. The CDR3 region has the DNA TGTGCCAGCAGCCCCTCCCTGGGGGGGAGTGCTAATGAAAAACTGTTTTTT.

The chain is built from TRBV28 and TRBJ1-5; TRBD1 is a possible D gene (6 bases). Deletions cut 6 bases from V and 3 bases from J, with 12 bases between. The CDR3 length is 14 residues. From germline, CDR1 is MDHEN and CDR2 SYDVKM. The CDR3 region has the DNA TGTGCCAGCAGGATTCCAGGGGACAATCAGCCCCAGCATTTT. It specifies CASRIPGDNQPQHF. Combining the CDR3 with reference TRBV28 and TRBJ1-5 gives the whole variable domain DVKVTQSSRYLVKRTGEKVFLECVQDMDHENMFWYRQDPGLGLRLIYFSYDVKMKEKGDIPEGYSVSREKKERFSLILESASTNQTSMYLCASRIPGDNQPQHFGDGTRLSIL.

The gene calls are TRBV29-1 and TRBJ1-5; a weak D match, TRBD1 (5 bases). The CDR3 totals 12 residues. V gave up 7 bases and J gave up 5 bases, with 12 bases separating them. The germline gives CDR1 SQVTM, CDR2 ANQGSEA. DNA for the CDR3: TGCAGCGCTCAAACGGGGGATCAGCCCCAGCATTTT. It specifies CSAQTGDQPQHF.

Here the CDR3 reads CASSRDSNNEQFF. CDR3 DNA sequence: TGCGCCAGCAGCCGGGACAGTAACAATGAGCAGTTCTTC. The chain uses TRBV5-1 and TRBJ2-1; TRBD1 matches at 7 bases. The CDR3 consists of 13 residues. Trimming removed 4 bases from V and 5 bases from J; junction bases left unmatched: 3. CDR1 is SGHRS, CDR2 YFSETQ, per germline.

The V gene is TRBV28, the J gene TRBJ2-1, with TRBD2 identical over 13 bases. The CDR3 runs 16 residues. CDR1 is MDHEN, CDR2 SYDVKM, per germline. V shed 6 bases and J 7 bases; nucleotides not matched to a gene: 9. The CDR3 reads CASRPPLAGGRNEQFF. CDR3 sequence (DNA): TGTGCCAGCAGACCTCCACTAGCGGGAGGGAGGAATGAGCAGTTCTTC.

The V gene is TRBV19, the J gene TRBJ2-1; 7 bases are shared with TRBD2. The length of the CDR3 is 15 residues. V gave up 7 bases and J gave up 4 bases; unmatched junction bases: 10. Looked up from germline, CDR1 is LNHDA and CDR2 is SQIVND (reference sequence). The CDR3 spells CASIAGGGTYNEQFF. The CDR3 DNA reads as TGTGCCAGTATCGCCGGGGGAGGGACTTACAATGAGCAGTTCTTC.